This T cell receptor (beta chain) was sequenced in a study of identical twins. Study-level findings and limits: In cord blood, abundant beta clonotypes had fewer insertions; memory showed no trend. Out-of-frame alpha sequences shared by twins were enriched for low generation probability. Part of the zero-insertion signal could reflect confounding by invariant MAIT and iNKT cells.

TCRdb redid the calling of the 5' RACE reads with MiXCR, one entry per CDR3 protein. This table holds 310,000 or so distinct CDR3 sequences, roughly 9.8% found once. As to this clonotype: What it recognizes is unknown.

These data were also reused for a study on yellow fever vaccine responses in identical twins.

Sequenced: CD8+ T cells sorted from blood. This TCR came from a young woman in good health.

CDR3 DNA sequence: TGCGCCAGTAGTTTAGAAATTTCCGGGGAGCTGTTTTTT. It specifies CASSLEISGELFF. V gene TRBV10-2 combines with J gene TRBJ2-2; D unclear. Germline V CDR1 and CDR2: WSHSY, SAAADI. With 9 bases removed from V and 6 bases from J, the gap between germline ends came to 14 bases. The CDR3 has 13 residues.